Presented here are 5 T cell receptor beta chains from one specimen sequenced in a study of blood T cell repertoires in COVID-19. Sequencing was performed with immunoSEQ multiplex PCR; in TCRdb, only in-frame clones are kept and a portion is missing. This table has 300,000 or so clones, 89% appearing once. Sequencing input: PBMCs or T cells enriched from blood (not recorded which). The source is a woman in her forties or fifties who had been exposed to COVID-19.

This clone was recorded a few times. The CDR3 DNA follows: TGTGCCACCTCCGGGGGACAGGGTTCCAATCAGCCCCAGCATTTT. Translated: CATSGGQGSNQPQHF. The chain uses TRBV19 and TRBJ1-5, with TRBD1 matching 9 bases. This CDR3 has 15 amino acids. V lost 10 bases, J lost 3 bases, and 10 bases stayed unmatched. The germline V gene has CDR1 LNHDA and CDR2 SQIVND (reference sequence).

The CDR3 sequence: CAWSSLNGRNSPLHF. The CDR3 DNA reads as TGTGCCTGGAGTTCCCTAAACGGTCGCAATTCACCCCTCCACTTT. The rearrangement links TRBV30 to TRBJ1-6; no clear D. Deletions cut 2 bases from V and 7 bases from J, with 15 bases between. The CDR3 extends over 15 amino acids. Germline CDR1 and CDR2: GTSNPN and SVGIG (reference sequence).

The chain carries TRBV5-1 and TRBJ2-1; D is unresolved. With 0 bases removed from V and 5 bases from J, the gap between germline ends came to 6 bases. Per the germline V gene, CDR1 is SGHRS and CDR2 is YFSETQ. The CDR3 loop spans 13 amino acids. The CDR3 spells CASSLDYNNEQFF. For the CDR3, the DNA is TGCGCCAGCAGCTTGGACTACAACAATGAGCAGTTCTTC. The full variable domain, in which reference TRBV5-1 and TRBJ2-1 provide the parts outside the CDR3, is KAGVTQTPRYLIKTRGQQVTLSCSPISGHRSVSWYQQTPGQGLQFLFEYFSETQRNKGNFPGRFSGRQFSNSRSEMNVSTLELGDSALYLCASSLDYNNEQFFGPGTRLTVL.

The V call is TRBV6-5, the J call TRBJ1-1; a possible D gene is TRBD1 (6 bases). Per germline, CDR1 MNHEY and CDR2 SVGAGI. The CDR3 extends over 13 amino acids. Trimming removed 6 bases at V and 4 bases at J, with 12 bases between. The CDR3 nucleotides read TGTGCCAGCAGGACCGACAGGACCACTGAAGCTTTCTTT. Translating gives CASRTDRTTEAFF.

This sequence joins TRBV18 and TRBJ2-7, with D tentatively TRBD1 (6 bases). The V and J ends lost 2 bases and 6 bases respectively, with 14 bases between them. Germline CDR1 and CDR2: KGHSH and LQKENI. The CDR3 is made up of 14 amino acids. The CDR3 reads CASSPTEDRSEQYF. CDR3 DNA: TGTGCCAGCTCACCAACCGAGGACAGAAGCGAGCAGTACTTC.